This TCR beta chain was sequenced for a study of early T cells in non-severe SARS-CoV-2 infection (dated by TCRdb to the early 2020s). Regarding the study in general: Because TCR sequencing was done on bulk RNA from unsorted whole blood, the alpha and beta chains could not be paired. What the authors observed across the whole study: VDJdb matching was skewed toward anti-spike CD8 responses and likely underestimated virus-specific expansions, missing private and CD4 specificities.

This was a case-control study nested in a cohort of healthcare workers in London, UK, who had nasopharyngeal swab PCR tests and blood samples taken every week. Healthcare workers were recruited during the week of the UK lockdown, between 23 and 31 March 2020, and followed weekly for up to about 15 weeks. According to the germline V gene, CDR1 reads SGHRS and CDR2 reads YFSETQ. The cysteine opens and the phenylalanine closes a CDR3 of 16 amino acids. Only CDR3 DNA is held: 48 bases, read in frame from base 1. V and J are trimmed by 4 bases and 1 base, and the gene matches miss 5 bases of the junction. This clonotype appeared a few times. The specificity of this receptor is unknown. No much larger clone exists at a distance of one base, and base qualities are not known. Libraries were prepared through 5' RACE. The instrument was a NextSeq 500. Unique molecular identifiers were attached to individual cDNA molecules in the TCR library protocol so that sequencing error and PCR bias could be corrected. Both TCR alpha and beta chains were sequenced, and tight co-correlation was observed between alpha and beta sequence abundances in each sample. As for the original processing: V gene, J gene and CDR3 annotation of TCR sequences was performed with Decombinator V4. TCRs were defined as expanded if a significant change between any two time points was detected under a Poisson model with p below 0.0001. TCR abundances were normalised to the total number of TCRs sequenced per sample and expressed as counts per million. TRAV1-2 paired with TRAJ12, TRAJ20 or TRAJ33 defined MAIT TCRs, while TRAV10 paired with TRAJ18 defined iNKT TCRs. A search of VDJdb, accessed on 1 November 2021, was run for TCRs annotated to CMV, EBV and SARS-CoV-2, with TCRs annotated for multiple antigens excluded. Using fastp trimming at Q25 and MiXCR clonotype assembly, TCRdb reanalyzed the public sequencing data and kept in-frame beta chains. Rows are unified per CDR3 protein, each entry keeping the most common DNA and genes. The V and J calls were not made by the authors but by TCRdb's processing. Across this sample there are more than 20,000 distinct CDR3 sequences, with less than 7% seen only once. Jointly, the top ten make up 2% to 3% of the sample.

The receptor was isolated from an adult who was a healthcare worker with PCR-confirmed SARS-CoV-2 infection or an uninfected control (not recorded which). The specimen sequenced was whole blood. The rearrangement joined TRBV5-1 to TRBJ2-2; 9 junctional bases match TRBD1. CDR3 reads: CASSPRTGVNTGELFF. The DNA sequence follows: TGCGCCAGCAGCCCACGGACAGGGGTGAACACCGGGGAGCTGTTTTTT.